These T cell receptor beta chains were read from a single sample in a study of monozygotic twins with inflammatory bowel disease. With the 5' RACE reads reprocessed, TCRdb shows one record per CDR3 protein and no DNA. With about 380,000 distinct CDR3 sequences in the sample, the ten largest clones hold approximately 2.8%. The sequencing sample was made of blood. The receptors originated from a human donor with ulcerative colitis or Crohn's disease, or a healthy co-twin of an affected twin (not recorded which). Each CDR3 is given with its conserved first and last residue. Fields, in order: J gene, V gene, CDR3 protein.

TRBJ2-7 | TRBV29-1 | CSATGALGSYEQYF
TRBJ2-7 | TRBV6-2/TRBV6-3 | CASSLYSGSSYEQYF
TRBJ2-3 | TRBV20-1 | CSARWSGRDTQYF
TRBJ2-7 | TRBV20-1 | CSAREGQGLYLSYEQYF
TRBJ2-2 | TRBV11-2 | CASSLGSVDTGELFF
TRBJ2-2 | TRBV7-3 | CASSLSPGPGSGELFF
TRBJ1-2 | TRBV7-2 | CASSPLWTGALGYTF
TRBJ1-2 | TRBV4-1 | CASSQDRNPVYGYTF
TRBJ2-7 | TRBV7-9 | CASSEIQVYLAEQYF
TRBJ2-7 | TRBV7-2 | CASSFMAANSYEQYF
TRBJ2-2 | TRBV9 | CASSVARFGSGELFF
TRBJ2-5 | TRBV2 | CASRAEPETQYF
TRBJ1-1 | TRBV3-1 | CASSQDQVGGTEAFF
TRBJ1-2 | TRBV4-2 | CASSLQHGRGLENYGYTF
TRBJ2-3 | TRBV5-1 | CASSPNGGLGDTQYF
TRBJ2-6 | TRBV6-2/TRBV6-3 | CASSEITASGANVLTF
TRBJ2-5 | TRBV9 | CASSATGAPQTQYF
TRBJ2-4 | TRBV20-1 | CSARAEGQSKNIQYF
TRBJ2-5 | TRBV5-1 | CASRTLTGPGVSQYF
TRBJ2-5 | TRBV6-5 | CASSPPAEETQYF
TRBJ1-1 | TRBV20-1 | CSASVGNTEAFF
TRBJ2-7 | TRBV12-5 | CASGLVPGLTYEQYF
TRBJ2-5 | TRBV5-1 | CASSLARQGETQYF
TRBJ2-2 | TRBV5-1 | CASSLKAGTNTGELFF
TRBJ1-5 | TRBV7-2 | CASSWDRVSNQPQHF
TRBJ2-6 | TRBV9 | CASSRTDSGANVLTF
TRBJ1-5 | TRBV6-2/TRBV6-3 | CASSYSTGYSNQPQHF